The T cell receptor beta chain described here comes from a study of T cells in Graves' hyperthyroidism and ophthalmopathy. Study overall: Peripheral blood sampling occurred at initial diagnosis, before any treatment. Overall study findings and caveats: Appearing also in blood were most of the thyroid clonotypes expanded above 0.001.

Reasons for excluding patients were uncontrolled infection, other autoimmune disease, pregnancy or lactation. The authors obtained PBMCs from 9 to 10 ml of fresh peripheral blood. Trimming removed 6 bases from V and 6 bases from J, with 9 bases in between. The CDR3 length is 12 residues. Germline V gene data show CDR1 as WNHNN and CDR2 as SYGVQD (reference sequence). RNA transcripts gave rise to amplified TCR beta CDR3 regions. The HTBI primer set served for first-round RT-PCR of the TCR CDR3. TCRdb re-analysed the multiplex PCR reads in MiXCR, keeping a single row per CDR3 protein. The sample records around 700,000 distinct CDR3 sequences, 15% to 20% being singletons. This clonotype occurred many times. Its antigen is still unknown.

Sequenced input: blood. The V gene is TRBV10-1, the J gene TRBJ1-5; D is undetermined. This receptor was taken from a woman in her forties or fifties with Graves' hyperthyroidism that later progressed to Graves' ophthalmopathy. The CDR3 protein is CASSAPGQPQHF. In DNA form, the CDR3 reads TGCGCCAGCAGCGCCCCTGGTCAGCCCCAGCATTTT.